One T cell receptor beta chain is described in this entry. What this receptor recognizes is not known. Base qualities are not provided; no much larger clone lies one nucleotide away. Based on the germline V gene (reference sequence), the CDR1 and CDR2 sequences are SGHAT and FQDESV. The CDR3, cysteine through phenylalanine, is 15 amino acids long. Only the CDR3 DNA stays, 45 bases, in frame from base 1. The V end gives up 5 bases and the J end 2 bases, leaving 4 bases in the junction not matched to a gene. This entry belongs to a study of cytomegalovirus exposure and HLA in healthy donors (dated by TCRdb to 2015 to 2018). A note on the overall study: An earlier analysis of several hundred of the donors reported approximately 300 Gb of sequence data and approximately 120 million unique TCR beta sequences obtained from about 180 million T cells. All discovery cohort repertoires had been generated using a single sequencing platform. High-throughput TCR immunosequencing, statistical association of individual TCRs with disease status, and machine learning were combined to predict cytomegalovirus infection status. Rather than drawing on any new phenotypic data, the later analysis identified candidate immune exposures from TCR beta sequences and the way those sequences occurred across donors. HLA typing covered class I and class II loci at four-digit resolution. The number of typed donors differed by locus: about 629-630 for A, B, C, DRB1 and DQB1; approximately 530 for DQA1; approximately 600 for DPA1; and some 450 for DPB1. Because of strong linkage in the cohort, roughly five DR-DQ haplotypes were treated as single units for association and clustering. An early release that covered about 640 HLA-typed donors contained around 300 gigabases of sequencing data and 80 million or so unique TCR sequences. A later analysis re-examined previously published TCR beta repertoires from 500 to 700 donors and added high-resolution HLA genotyping to investigate patterns of TCR occurrence. An earlier analysis of some 600 of the donors applied high-throughput TCR beta sequencing to assess whether each TCR beta V gene segment acted as functional or pseudogenic. The study profiled the T cell repertoires of under 700 subjects by immunosequencing and related them to cytomegalovirus serostatus. Besides the first cohort of some 670 subjects, a separate validation cohort made up of roughly 120 different subjects was used. Genome-wide SNP genotypes for about three fifths of the 666 donors were used in a later genetic analysis, which treated that subset as a discovery cohort. The study was designed to test whether signatures of past pathogen exposure could be identified by cataloging public T cell receptors. Donor age, sex, ethnicity and CMV serostatus were collected together with the repertoire data. Among 350 to 400 genotyped donors of the cohort, an average of approximately 240,000 unique TCR beta nucleotide sequences were sequenced per donor, around 18% of them non-productive. Of the 398 genotyped donors, approximately 83% fell in the genetic ancestry cluster associated with self-reported Caucasian donors. Here is what the overall study found, with its caveats: In an earlier analysis of more than 500 of the donors, most TCR beta V segments appeared in productive rearrangements about 87% or about 30% of the time, broadly matching IMGT annotations. A later genetic analysis reported fewer N-insertions in productive TCRs among donors in an Asian-associated ancestry cluster than the approximately 700-donor mean. A later genetic analysis associated a missense DCLRE1C variant with V-gene and J-gene trimming of TCR beta chains, and an independent cohort replicated the association. In a later analysis, several top co-occurrence clusters were reported to appear linked to parvovirus B19, influenza, CMV and Epstein-Barr virus. Immune exposure information for the cohort was limited to CMV serostatus. According to the authors, the approach could potentially be generalized to other disease states and immunological phenotypes. In a later analysis, 15,000 to 20,000 TCR beta sequences were associated with specific HLA alleles at a false discovery rate of 0.05. Some IMGT-functional V segments, including TRBV6-2 and TRBV6-3, could not be told apart with the 87-base-pair reads, so those segments were excluded. A few of the identified cytomegalovirus-associated TCR beta chains were confirmed in vitro to be specific for cytomegalovirus antigens. A cluster of highly shared sequence variants was judged likely to represent a technical artifact of the sequencing pipeline. Because HLA typing was unavailable for some donors at each locus, only the typed subset was used in association tests. Only TCR beta chains were sequenced in this cohort, and the absence of alpha or paired-chain data limited detectable features. In a later analysis, most CMV-associated TCR beta chains were found to appear HLA-restricted, with HLA associations seemingly driven largely by CMV exposure. The classifier was reported to diagnose cytomegalovirus status with high specificity and sensitivity in both the original and validation cohorts. While some public TCRs were present in many individuals, most TCR sequences turned up only very rarely across donors. A further reported finding was that TCR beta sequences accurately predicted the HLA-A and HLA-B alleles for most subjects in the first cohort. Compared with equally common non-associated chains, HLA-associated TCR beta chains in a later analysis were more clonally expanded and had lower generation probabilities. Assigning TCR associations to individual alleles was difficult when HLA alleles, especially DR and DQ, strongly co-occurred. The presence/absence analyses assumed that sequencing depth was roughly uniform across donors, and that assumption may not be true. According to a later analysis, TCR association rates differed among HLA loci, with DRB1 alleles showing the most associated TCRs and HLA-C alleles showing the fewest. Roughly 17 rarely observed V segments, including chromosome 9 orphons, were excluded from the earlier analysis of several hundred of the donors because counts were too low. Correlated functional status among segregating V segments might reflect linkage disequilibrium, but an unknown experimental factor could not be ruled out. A total of roughly 160 TCR beta chains were listed by the study as associated with cytomegalovirus.

The cohort was made up of hundreds of healthy bone marrow donors. At the time of sampling, all cohort members were nominally healthy, though unrecorded immune exposures were likely present. The donor was CMV seronegative and was included in the group of 352 seronegative cohort members. A peripheral blood sample was provided by each donor, and peripheral blood mononuclear cells were used for TCR beta sequencing. Genomic DNA was extracted from the blood cell samples with the Qiagen DNeasy Blood Extraction Kit. Library preparation employed the immunoSEQ multiplex PCR assay. For the multiplex PCR, a mixture combining 60 forward primers for TCR Vbeta segments and 13 reverse primers for TCR Jbeta segments was used. The CDR3 region of rearranged TCR beta genes was amplified from genomic DNA by a multiplex PCR assay. The amplified TCR beta libraries were sequenced on the Illumina HiSeq System as 87-base-pair reads. The authors' pipeline ran thus. In a later analysis, 80 million or so unique TCR beta chains were counted across the 650 to 700 repertoires, and around 11 million of these chains were shared by at least two donors. Raw reads were error-corrected and collapsed into unique sequences by a nearest-neighbor algorithm in which closely related sequences were merged to remove PCR and sequencing errors. Alignment of CDR3 sequences to IMGT reference sequences was used to assign V, D and J gene segments. Each retained sequence needed at least a six-nucleotide match to both a V gene segment and a J gene segment. A rearrangement was called productive if the CDR3 had no stop codons and remained in frame with V and J, and every other rearrangement was called non-productive. CDR3 was defined by IMGT convention, running from the second conserved V-encoded cysteine to the conserved J-encoded phenylalanine. In an earlier analysis of 550 to 650 of the donors, sequences lacking an unambiguous match to a single V gene segment were excluded. In an earlier analysis of approximately 550 of the donors, V segments were called functional above 56.7% productive rearrangements and were called segregating when the between-donor standard deviation exceeded 5%. A statistical classification framework was built to diagnose cytomegalovirus status from the catalog of TCR beta chain sequences. In a later analysis, V and J genes were assigned by comparing TCR nucleotide sequences against IMGT/GENE-DB human TR gene sequences. In a later analysis, CDR3 sequences and most-parsimonious VDJ recombination scenarios were assigned using the TCRdist pipeline. In a later analysis, every TCR beta chain was defined by the combination of its CDR3 amino acid sequence and its V-gene family, and reads without a unique V-gene family were dropped. To address suspected cross-contamination and a sequencing artifact, a later analysis removed 550 to 750 highly shared, low-generation-probability nucleotide sequences. In a later analysis, a clonal expansion index for each public chain was calculated from normalized within-repertoire ranks of inferred template counts. A later analysis computed generation probabilities with a VDJ recombination model fitted to out-of-frame rearrangements, and checked the results against IGoR. In a later analysis, TCR-TCR, TCR-HLA and TCR-CMV co-occurrence was scored with hypergeometric tests, and a repertoire-size bias correction was applied to TCR pairs. In a later analysis, false discovery rates were estimated by permuting HLA or CMV assignments 20 times. In a later analysis, co-occurring TCRs were grouped using DBSCAN, and TCRdist sequence similarity was added for clustering within HLA-allele-positive subsets. Co-occurrence clustering excluded repertoires with fewer than 30,000 or more than 120,000 public chains, plus five with anomalous nucleotide sharing. TCRdb took over this immuneACCESS table, retaining in-frame rearrangements with V and J assigned. Such tables are incomplete; in checked studies, under half of the missing clones stem from an unresolved V gene, and the remainder is unexplained. V and J calls and clone size are copied from that table; D and trimming were computed from the DNA. The table for this sample lists about 94,000 clones; about 7.6% of them were counted only once. The top ten constitute about 2% of the sample.

This receptor was taken from a man in his forties or fifties in good health and CMV-seronegative. What was sequenced was PBMCs. The V and J genes are TRBV11-1 and TRBJ2-7; the junction holds 12 bases that match TRBD2. The nucleotides are TGTGCCAGCAGCAAGCGACTAGCGGGGGCCTACGAGCAGTACTTC. This codes for CASSKRLAGAYEQYF.